A selection of T cell receptor beta chains follows, all from one sample in a study of blood T cell repertoires in COVID-19. Produced via immunoSEQ multiplex PCR; TCRdb's table is partial and in-frame only. The repertoire consists of more than 60,000 clones, with 85% to 90% occurring once and the leading ten covering more than 4.5%. The sample was peripheral blood. The receptors were sampled from a man aged 45-60 years with acute or convalescent COVID-19. Both conserved end residues are part of each CDR3. D genes are given only for firm matches. Clone size is stated in some rows and not others, as once, few, many or a class when expanded.

TRBV27	-	TRBD1	TRBJ2-7	TGTGCCAGCAGTTTCCTGGACAGGGGCAACGAGCAGTACTTC	CASSFLDRGNEQYF
TRBV6-1	-	TRBD1	TRBJ1-2	TGTGCCAGCAGTGAAGGACAGGGTATCTATGGCTACACCTTC	CASSEGQGIYGYTF
TRBV3-1/TRBV3-2	-	TRBD2	TRBJ2-3	TGTGCCAGCAGCCAAGGTAGAGCGGGGATCGGTACGCAGTATTTT	CASSQGRAGIGTQYF
TRBV5-1	-	-	TRBJ2-1	TGCGCCAGCAGCCTCGCAGGTGAGCAGTTCTTC	CASSLAGEQFF
TRBV29-1	-	-	TRBJ1-1	TGCAGCGTGGTGGGTAGCAGTACTGAAGCTTTCTTT	CSVVGSSTEAFF
TRBV29-1	-	-	TRBJ2-3	TGCAGCGCCGGGACATCCTTCACAGATACGCAGTATTTT	CSAGTSFTDTQYF
TRBV5-8	-	TRBD2	TRBJ2-3	TGTGCCAGCAGCTTGCTAGCGGGGTTCACAGATACGCAGTATTTT	CASSLLAGFTDTQYF
TRBV4-1	-	TRBD2	TRBJ2-1	TGCGCCAGCAGCCAAGCGGGGGGTTCCTACAATGAGCAGTTCTTC	CASSQAGGSYNEQFF
TRBV5-5	-	-	TRBJ2-7	TGTGCCAGCAGCCTAGCGCCGGGCGAGCAGTACTTC	CASSLAPGEQYF
TRBV6-5	-	-	TRBJ1-1	TGTGCCAGCAGCAGGGGAAGAGGGGCCACTGAAGCTTTCTTT	CASSRGRGATEAFF
TRBV11-2	-	TRBD2	TRBJ2-1	TGTGCCAGCAGCTCTAGCGGGAGCAGCCATGAGCAGTTCTTC	CASSSSGSSHEQFF
TRBV19	-	-	TRBJ2-3	TGTGCCAGTAGTATAGGGACAGTGGCAGATACGCAGTATTTT	CASSIGTVADTQYF
TRBV7-9	-	-	TRBJ1-3	TGTGCCAGCAGCTTTAGAACAGGGCTGGTGAACACCATATATTTT	CASSFRTGLVNTIYF
TRBV19	once	-	TRBJ1-5	TGTGCCAGTAGAGTGGCCGGGACATTGGGCAATCAGCCCCAGCATTTT	CASRVAGTLGNQPQHF
TRBV7-8	-	TRBD2	TRBJ2-1	TGTGCCAGCAGTGAAAGCTGGCTAGCGGGAGGAACAAGCTCCTACAATGAGCAGTTCTTC	CASSESWLAGGTSSYNEQFF
TRBV14	-	-	TRBJ2-4	TGTGCCAGCAGCCTACGCACAGAGTTAGCCAAAAACATTCAGTACTTC	CASSLRTELAKNIQYF
TRBV19	-	TRBD2	TRBJ2-2	TGTGCCAGTAGCCGCGGACTAGCGGGAGGGAACACCGGGGAGCTGTTTTTT	CASSRGLAGGNTGELFF
TRBV11-2	few	-	TRBJ1-2	TGTGCCAGCAGCTTAACGGGGGAAATCAACTATGGCTACACCTTC	CASSLTGEINYGYTF
TRBV28	-	-	TRBJ1-2	TGTGCCAGCAGGACCGGGGGTTTCTATGGCTACACCTTC	CASRTGGFYGYTF
TRBV27	-	-	TRBJ2-7	TGTGCCAGCAATGTTTCCGCCTACGAGCAGTACTTC	CASNVSAYEQYF
TRBV6-5	-	TRBD2	TRBJ2-2	TGTGCCAGCAGAACTAGCGAGACCGGGGAGCTGTTTTTT	CASRTSETGELFF
TRBV27	-	-	TRBJ1-6	TGTGCCAGCAGGCCCGAAGGATCGGGGGAGGGTTCACCCCTCCACTTT	CASRPEGSGEGSPLHF
TRBV11-3	-	-	TRBJ2-7	TGTGCCAGCAGCTTAGATAAGATCGGTCAGGGCTTCTACGAGCAGTACTTC	CASSLDKIGQGFYEQYF
TRBV2	-	TRBD2	TRBJ2-1	TGTGCCAGCAGGACGGGGGAGGGCCATTTTGGTGAGCAGTTCTTC	CASRTGEGHFGEQFF
TRBV14	-	-	TRBJ2-7	TGTGCCAGCAGCCAAGGCTTGGCCGGGGGAACCTACGAGCAGTACTTC	CASSQGLAGGTYEQYF
TRBV3-1/TRBV3-2	-	-	TRBJ2-2	TGTGCCAGCAGCCAAGTGACTCGCGCCGGGGAGCTGTTTTTT	CASSQVTRAGELFF
TRBV21-1	-	-	TRBJ2-5	TGTGCCAGCAGCAAAGAGAGGGGACTAGCGGGAGTCCCCAAGACCCAGTACTTC	CASSKERGLAGVPKTQYF
TRBV27	-	-	TRBJ2-7	TGTGCCAGCAGTTTACCGGGAGCGGGCTACGAGCAGTACTTC	CASSLPGAGYEQYF
TRBV7-2	-	-	TRBJ1-6	TGTGCCAGCAGCTTAGTGAGGGAATCACCCCTCCACTTT	CASSLVRESPLHF
TRBV25-1	-	TRBD1	TRBJ1-2	TGTGCCAGCAGTGAACGCTTTGGACAGGGAGGGCACTATGGCTACACCTTC	CASSERFGQGGHYGYTF
TRBV30	-	-	TRBJ1-4	TGTGCCTGCGTTGCAACTAATGAAAAACTGTTTTTT	CACVATNEKLFF
TRBV10-3	few	-	TRBJ2-5	TGTGCCATCAGTCCCAGGGCAGGGGGGGAGACCCAGTACTTC	CAISPRAGGETQYF
TRBV5-4	-	TRBD1	TRBJ1-2	TGTGCCAGCAGCCCGGGACAGGGGCCTGGCTACACCTTC	CASSPGQGPGYTF
TRBV5-6	-	-	TRBJ1-1	TGTGCCAGCAGCTGGGGCAGGGTGTACACTGAAGCTTTCTTT	CASSWGRVYTEAFF
TRBV19	-	TRBD1	TRBJ2-4	TGTGCCAGTAGCCGACTTACGGACAGGGGGCGAAGGTCCAAAAACATTCAGTACTTC	CASSRLTDRGRRSKNIQYF
TRBV6-4	-	-	TRBJ2-1	TGTGCCAGCAGTGACTCGGAGCGCAGCTCCTACAATGAGCAGTTCTTC	CASSDSERSSYNEQFF
TRBV10-3	-	TRBD2	TRBJ2-3	TGTGCCATCAGTGAGTCGAAGGCTAGCGGGCTGACAGATACGCAGTATTTT	CAISESKASGLTDTQYF
TRBV7-9	few	TRBD1	TRBJ2-1	TGTGCCAGCTATGGGGACAGGGGGTGGTACAATGAGCAGTTCTTC	CASYGDRGWYNEQFF
TRBV6-1	-	TRBD2	TRBJ2-1	TGTGCCAGCACCAAGGGTAGCGGGAGTATCAATGAGCAGTTCTTC	CASTKGSGSINEQFF
TRBV12-3/TRBV12-4	-	-	TRBJ1-5	TGTGCCAGCACAGGACATTATAATCAGCCCCAGCATTTT	CASTGHYNQPQHF